The 9 T cell receptor beta chains below come from one sample, sequenced in a study of T cell repertoires in cytomegalovirus infection. TCRdb fed the reads into MiXCR, producing one record per CDR3 protein. The table has 150,000 to 200,000 distinct CDR3 sequences, roughly 9% seen once; the top ten hold approximately 4.2%. The sequenced sample was PBMCs. These receptors were obtained from a human donor in good health (CMV status not recorded). Some clones in this sample may be carry-over from other donors' samples.

This clonotype was seen at least ten times. V is TRBV29-1 and J is TRBJ2-5, with 14 bases lining up with TRBD2. The germline V gene has CDR1 SQVTM and CDR2 ANQGSEA. This CDR3 is built from 14 residues. V dropped 7 bases and J dropped 4; count of bases not matched to a gene: 5. CDR3 bases: TGCAGCGCCACCGGGACTAGCGGGAGAGAGACCCAGTACTTC. Protein: CSATGTSGRETQYF.

This sequence joins TRBV5-3 and TRBJ1-3; weak D call: TRBD1 (5 bases). TRBV5-3 is an ORF, and what it does is uncertain. The CDR3 runs to 19 residues. Trimming shortened V by 8 bases and J by 1 base, and 28 bases separated the two germline ends. The CDR3 DNA is TGTGCCAGCAGCCGGGCCCCCCGACAGACGGCAGGGTCTGGAAACACCATATATTTT. As protein: CASSRAPRQTAGSGNTIYF.

This clonotype was seen repeatedly, ten times or more. The chain is built from TRBV20-1 and TRBJ2-7; TRBD2 matches at 12 bases. Trimming removed 6 bases from V and 4 bases from J; junction bases left unmatched: 13. The CDR3 length is 16 residues. Per germline, CDR1 DFQATT and CDR2 SNEGSKA (reference sequence). The CDR3 loop is CSATTWTSGAEYEQYF. The CDR3 DNA sequence: TGCAGTGCCACCACCTGGACTAGCGGGGCAGAATACGAGCAGTACTTC.

The chain uses TRBV20-1 and TRBJ1-6, with 8 positions matching TRBD1. CDR1 is DFQATT, CDR2 SNEGSKA, per germline (reference sequence). The J segment lost 6 bases and the V segment lost 4 bases, leaving 2 bases of the junction unmatched. CDR3 length: 13 residues. CDR3 DNA sequence: TGCAGTGCTACGGGACAGGTTAATTCACCCCTCCACTTT. It encodes CSATGQVNSPLHF.

This clonotype was found many times. The chain combines TRBV28 with TRBJ1-3; the match to TRBD1 covers 8 bases. Germline V gives CDR1 MDHEN, CDR2 SYDVKM. The CDR3 is 15 residues long. Losses at the gene ends were 10 bases for V and 2 bases for J; bases not matched to a gene: 10. The CDR3 DNA follows: TGTGCCACCTCTGGACAGGGAGTGCCTGGAAACACCATATATTTT. Protein sequence: CATSGQGVPGNTIYF.

This clonotype appeared many times. The chain has TRBV6-1 and TRBJ1-2; D possibly corresponds to TRBD1 (6 bases). The CDR3 is 14 amino acids. Germline CDR1 reads MNHNS; CDR2 reads SASEGT. V gave up 7 bases and J gave up 4 bases, with 16 bases separating them. The CDR3: CASTPGAGLYGYTF. The CDR3 region has the DNA TGTGCCAGCACCCCAGGGGCAGGGCTCTATGGCTACACCTTC.

This clonotype occurred many times. The chain uses TRBV7-2 and TRBJ1-5; no reliable D call. Germline CDR1 and CDR2: SGHTA and FQGNSA. The CDR3 is 13 residues long. V was pared by 1 base and J by 6 bases, with 7 bases between. The CDR3 bases are TGTGCCAGCAGCTTAGGATCGTTTCAGCCCCAGCATTTT. The encoded protein is CASSLGSFQPQHF.

CDR3 sequence: CASGLSRGLAGLGSYNEQFF. The CDR3 DNA reads as TGTGCTAGTGGTTTGTCCCGGGGACTAGCGGGGTTAGGGTCCTACAATGAGCAGTTCTTC. J is TRBJ2-1 and V is TRBV12-5; 13 bases match TRBD2. After removal of 2 bases from V and 1 base from J, the junction contained 11 bases not matched to a gene. Germline V gene lookup returns CDR1 LGHNT and CDR2 FRNRAP. This CDR3 comprises 20 residues.

V usage is TRBV5-3 and J usage is TRBJ1-2, with D possibly TRBD1 on 5 matching bases. TRBV5-3 is marked as an open reading frame, function uncertain. The V gene lost 8 bases and the J gene lost 4 bases, with 18 bases spanning the gap. The CDR3 is 14 residues long. The CDR3 DNA sequence: TGTGCCAGCGGGGGAAACGGCAATTCCTATGGCTACACCTTC. Translating gives CASGGNGNSYGYTF.